Listed below are T cell receptor beta chains from one sample, sequenced in a study of blood T cell repertoires in COVID-19. Assay used: immunoSEQ multiplex PCR; TCRdb lists only in-frame clones, some missing. The table shows more than 250,000 clones, with about four fifths occurring only once. The sequenced sample consisted of PBMCs or T cells enriched from blood (not recorded which). All receptors come from a man between 40 and 49 years old who had been exposed to COVID-19. CDR3s include the opening cysteine and the closing phenylalanine or tryptophan. The D gene is left open where the match is weak. Size is stated for part of the rows, as once, few or many counts, or as a class when the clone is expanded.

v_call: TRBV3-1/TRBV3-2
j_call: TRBJ2-1
clone_size: NA
d_call: TRBD1
cdr3_aa: CASTPSGQVTNEQFF
cdr3_nt: TGTGCCAGCACCCCCTCGGGACAGGTTACCAATGAGCAGTTCTTC

v_call: TRBV10-1
j_call: TRBJ2-2
clone_size: NA
d_call: NA
cdr3_aa: CASSDKQYTGELFF
cdr3_nt: TGCGCCAGCAGTGATAAGCAATACACCGGGGAGCTGTTTTTT

v_call: TRBV21-1
j_call: TRBJ2-5
clone_size: NA
d_call: NA
cdr3_aa: CASSTYRGRETQYF
cdr3_nt: TGTGCCAGCAGCACGTACAGGGGACGGGAGACCCAGTACTTC

v_call: TRBV9
j_call: TRBJ1-1
clone_size: NA
d_call: NA
cdr3_aa: CASSDAAGSEAFF
cdr3_nt: TGTGCCAGCAGCGACGCAGCGGGCTCTGAAGCTTTCTTT

v_call: TRBV30
j_call: TRBJ1-1
clone_size: NA
d_call: NA
cdr3_aa: CAWSRLRARFTEAFF
cdr3_nt: TGTGCCTGGAGTCGGCTCAGGGCTCGGTTCACTGAAGCTTTCTTT

v_call: TRBV19
j_call: TRBJ1-2
clone_size: few
d_call: TRBD1
cdr3_aa: CATPGQGVNGYTF
cdr3_nt: TGTGCCACCCCGGGACAGGGTGTCAATGGCTACACCTTC

v_call: TRBV12-3/TRBV12-4
j_call: TRBJ2-1
clone_size: NA
d_call: NA
cdr3_aa: CASSTRGNEQFF
cdr3_nt: TGTGCCAGCAGTACTCGGGGCAATGAGCAGTTCTTC

v_call: TRBV25-1
j_call: TRBJ2-1
clone_size: NA
d_call: TRBD2
cdr3_aa: CASSEHGSGRANEQFF
cdr3_nt: TGTGCCAGCAGTGAACATGGTAGCGGGAGGGCCAATGAGCAGTTCTTC

v_call: TRBV3-1/TRBV3-2
j_call: TRBJ1-1
clone_size: NA
d_call: NA
cdr3_aa: CASSPGGNTEAFF
cdr3_nt: TGTGCCAGCAGCCCGGGGGGGAACACTGAAGCTTTCTTT

v_call: TRBV30
j_call: TRBJ2-7
clone_size: NA
d_call: NA
cdr3_aa: CAWTGETVYEQYF
cdr3_nt: TGTGCCTGGACTGGGGAGACGGTTTACGAGCAGTACTTC

v_call: TRBV7-6
j_call: TRBJ2-1
clone_size: NA
d_call: TRBD2
cdr3_aa: CASSSGGGTGDEQFF
cdr3_nt: TGTGCCAGCAGCTCCGGGGGGGGTACAGGTGATGAGCAGTTCTTC

v_call: TRBV5-6
j_call: TRBJ2-3
clone_size: NA
d_call: TRBD2
cdr3_aa: CASSFFPGTSGRLADTQYF
cdr3_nt: TGTGCCAGCAGCTTTTTCCCGGGTACTAGCGGGAGGCTAGCAGATACGCAGTATTTT

v_call: TRBV19
j_call: TRBJ2-1
clone_size: NA
d_call: NA
cdr3_aa: CASSPTLYNEQFF
cdr3_nt: TGTGCCAGTAGTCCGACACTCTACAATGAGCAGTTCTTC

v_call: TRBV6-5
j_call: TRBJ1-1
clone_size: once
d_call: NA
cdr3_aa: CASNIYRDSITEAFF
cdr3_nt: TGTGCCAGCAATATATACCGGGACTCGATCACTGAAGCTTTCTTT

v_call: TRBV10-3
j_call: TRBJ1-3
clone_size: NA
d_call: NA
cdr3_aa: CAISDQGNLVNTIYF
cdr3_nt: TGTGCCATCAGTGACCAGGGAAACCTTGTAAACACCATATATTTT

v_call: TRBV27
j_call: TRBJ2-7
clone_size: NA
d_call: NA
cdr3_aa: CASSTAGLEQYF
cdr3_nt: TGTGCCAGCAGCACCGCAGGGTTGGAGCAGTACTTC

v_call: TRBV10-2
j_call: TRBJ1-3
clone_size: NA
d_call: TRBD1
cdr3_aa: CASGQDRVSGNTIYF
cdr3_nt: TGCGCCAGCGGGCAGGACAGGGTTAGCGGAAACACCATATATTTT

v_call: TRBV4-2
j_call: TRBJ1-2
clone_size: NA
d_call: TRBD1
cdr3_aa: CASSQDPRDREGGYTF
cdr3_nt: TGTGCCAGCAGCCAAGATCCCCGGGACAGGGAGGGCGGCTACACCTTC

v_call: TRBV12-5
j_call: TRBJ2-2
clone_size: NA
d_call: TRBD1
cdr3_aa: CASGLAPGDRLNAGELFF
cdr3_nt: TGTGCTAGTGGTTTGGCACCAGGGGACAGGCTGAATGCCGGGGAGCTGTTTTTT

v_call: TRBV30
j_call: TRBJ1-3
clone_size: NA
d_call: TRBD1
cdr3_aa: CAWSGRQGSPGNTIYF
cdr3_nt: TGTGCCTGGAGTGGTCGACAGGGCTCCCCTGGAAACACCATATATTTT

v_call: TRBV7-8
j_call: TRBJ2-2
clone_size: NA
d_call: TRBD2
cdr3_aa: CASPLLAASNTGELFF
cdr3_nt: TGTGCCAGCCCTCTACTAGCGGCTTCGAACACCGGGGAGCTGTTTTTT

v_call: TRBV5-1
j_call: TRBJ2-1
clone_size: few
d_call: TRBD2
cdr3_aa: CASTRLAGPNEQFF
cdr3_nt: TGCGCCAGCACAAGACTAGCGGGACCCAATGAGCAGTTCTTC

v_call: TRBV10-3
j_call: TRBJ1-1
clone_size: NA
d_call: NA
cdr3_aa: CAITLGERTEAFF
cdr3_nt: TGTGCCATCACCCTCGGGGAGAGGACTGAAGCTTTCTTT

v_call: TRBV29-1
j_call: TRBJ1-2
clone_size: NA
d_call: NA
cdr3_aa: CSVEVYPDYGYTF
cdr3_nt: TGCAGCGTTGAAGTCTACCCTGACTATGGCTACACCTTC

v_call: TRBV6-5
j_call: TRBJ1-2
clone_size: NA
d_call: NA
cdr3_aa: CASSPGGGGYTF
cdr3_nt: TGTGCCAGCTCCCCCGGGGGTGGTGGCTACACCTTC

v_call: TRBV10-1
j_call: TRBJ2-1
clone_size: NA
d_call: TRBD2
cdr3_aa: CASSTSGSYNEQFF
cdr3_nt: TGCGCCAGCAGTACTAGCGGTTCCTACAATGAGCAGTTCTTC

v_call: TRBV20-1
j_call: TRBJ2-3
clone_size: NA
d_call: TRBD1
cdr3_aa: CSASGFSTGSTDTQYF
cdr3_nt: TGCAGTGCTAGTGGGTTCTCGACAGGGAGCACAGATACGCAGTATTTT

v_call: TRBV19
j_call: TRBJ1-3
clone_size: NA
d_call: NA
cdr3_aa: CASSRLDTSGNTIYF
cdr3_nt: TGTGCCAGTAGCCGGCTGGACACCTCTGGAAACACCATATATTTT

v_call: TRBV4-1
j_call: TRBJ2-3
clone_size: NA
d_call: NA
cdr3_aa: CASSRDFDTQYF
cdr3_nt: TGCGCCAGCAGCCGGGACTTCGATACGCAGTATTTT

v_call: TRBV27
j_call: TRBJ1-4
clone_size: NA
d_call: NA
cdr3_aa: CASSGDYGPAFEKLFF
cdr3_nt: TGTGCCAGCAGTGGTGACTATGGCCCAGCGTTCGAAAAACTGTTTTTT

v_call: TRBV10-3
j_call: TRBJ1-2
clone_size: NA
d_call: TRBD1
cdr3_aa: CATGQGGFGYTF
cdr3_nt: TGTGCCACCGGACAGGGCGGCTTTGGCTACACCTTC

v_call: TRBV24-1
j_call: TRBJ2-1
clone_size: NA
d_call: NA
cdr3_aa: CATGGTGLFEQFF
cdr3_nt: TGTGCCACCGGGGGGACGGGACTTTTTGAGCAGTTCTTC

v_call: TRBV11-2
j_call: TRBJ1-1
clone_size: NA
d_call: TRBD1
cdr3_aa: CASSLDRGQEAFF
cdr3_nt: TGTGCCAGCAGCTTAGATCGGGGACAGGAAGCTTTCTTT

v_call: TRBV2
j_call: TRBJ2-7
clone_size: NA
d_call: NA
cdr3_aa: CASCSGSYEQYF
cdr3_nt: TGTGCCAGCTGCAGCGGATCCTACGAGCAGTACTTC

v_call: TRBV7-2
j_call: TRBJ1-2
clone_size: NA
d_call: NA
cdr3_aa: CASSFSSAGDYTF
cdr3_nt: TGTGCCAGCAGCTTCTCTAGTGCTGGAGACTACACCTTC

v_call: TRBV2
j_call: TRBJ2-1
clone_size: NA
d_call: NA
cdr3_aa: CASSERGYNEQFF
cdr3_nt: TGTGCCAGCAGTGAAAGGGGGTACAATGAGCAGTTCTTC

v_call: TRBV28
j_call: TRBJ1-2
clone_size: NA
d_call: TRBD1
cdr3_aa: CASSGAGGARNYGYTF
cdr3_nt: TGTGCCAGCAGTGGGGCAGGGGGCGCACGTAACTATGGCTACACCTTC

v_call: TRBV20-1
j_call: TRBJ1-2
clone_size: NA
d_call: NA
cdr3_aa: CSAKTPYGYTF
cdr3_nt: TGCAGTGCTAAGACTCCATATGGCTACACCTTC

v_call: TRBV5-1
j_call: TRBJ1-1
clone_size: NA
d_call: NA
cdr3_aa: CASSLTQGNTEAFF
cdr3_nt: TGCGCCAGCAGCTTGACTCAGGGTAACACTGAAGCTTTCTTT

v_call: TRBV6-5
j_call: TRBJ1-3
clone_size: NA
d_call: NA
cdr3_aa: CASSYSPTVSGNTIYF
cdr3_nt: TGTGCCAGCAGTTACTCACCGACAGTCTCTGGAAACACCATATATTTT

v_call: TRBV12-3/TRBV12-4
j_call: TRBJ2-7
clone_size: NA
d_call: NA
cdr3_aa: CASSFRSAYEQYF
cdr3_nt: TGTGCCAGCAGTTTTCGGTCGGCCTACGAGCAGTACTTC

v_call: TRBV3-1/TRBV3-2
j_call: TRBJ2-3
clone_size: NA
d_call: TRBD2
cdr3_aa: CASRDSGISTDTQYF
cdr3_nt: TGTGCCAGCAGAGATAGCGGGATTAGCACAGATACGCAGTATTTT

v_call: TRBV4-1
j_call: TRBJ2-1
clone_size: NA
d_call: TRBD2
cdr3_aa: CASTDPGLAGHEQFF
cdr3_nt: TGCGCCAGCACGGATCCGGGACTAGCGGGACATGAGCAGTTCTTC

v_call: TRBV11-3
j_call: TRBJ2-7
clone_size: few
d_call: TRBD1
cdr3_aa: CASSLRRDRGYEQYF
cdr3_nt: TGTGCCAGCAGCTTAAGACGGGACAGGGGTTACGAGCAGTACTTC

v_call: TRBV14
j_call: TRBJ2-3
clone_size: NA
d_call: TRBD2
cdr3_aa: CASSHRLAGGNADTQYF
cdr3_nt: TGTGCCAGCAGCCACCGACTAGCGGGAGGTAACGCAGATACGCAGTATTTT

v_call: TRBV4-1
j_call: TRBJ2-7
clone_size: once
d_call: NA
cdr3_aa: CASSLDSGGFEQYF
cdr3_nt: TGCGCCAGCAGCCTTGATAGTGGAGGGTTCGAGCAGTACTTC

v_call: TRBV11-2
j_call: TRBJ2-5
clone_size: NA
d_call: NA
cdr3_aa: CASSTSVVSSEPGETQYF
cdr3_nt: TGTGCCAGCAGCACCTCTGTAGTGTCGTCGGAGCCGGGGGAGACCCAGTACTTC

v_call: TRBV6-5
j_call: TRBJ2-1
clone_size: NA
d_call: TRBD2
cdr3_aa: CASSYPGGYNEQFF
cdr3_nt: TGTGCCAGCAGTTACCCGGGAGGCTACAATGAGCAGTTCTTC

v_call: TRBV10-3
j_call: TRBJ2-1
clone_size: NA
d_call: NA
cdr3_aa: CAIRGPGSTDEQFF
cdr3_nt: TGTGCCATCAGGGGCCCCGGATCTACGGATGAGCAGTTCTTC

v_call: TRBV6-1
j_call: TRBJ1-2
clone_size: NA
d_call: TRBD1
cdr3_aa: CASSEGDSRYGYTF
cdr3_nt: TGTGCCAGCAGTGAAGGGGACAGCCGCTATGGCTACACCTTC

v_call: TRBV24-1
j_call: TRBJ2-1
clone_size: NA
d_call: TRBD2
cdr3_aa: CATSDRTSGRGYEQFF
cdr3_nt: TGTGCCACCAGTGATCGGACTAGCGGGAGAGGGTATGAGCAGTTCTTC

v_call: TRBV12-3/TRBV12-4
j_call: TRBJ2-3
clone_size: NA
d_call: NA
cdr3_aa: CASSFGGSDTQYF
cdr3_nt: TGTGCCAGCAGTTTCGGCGGGTCAGATACGCAGTATTTT

v_call: TRBV6-5
j_call: TRBJ2-1
clone_size: NA
d_call: TRBD2
cdr3_aa: CASTAQGTSGRGFF
cdr3_nt: TGTGCCAGCACGGCTCAGGGGACTAGCGGGAGAGGGTTCTTC

v_call: TRBV12-3/TRBV12-4
j_call: TRBJ1-1
clone_size: NA
d_call: NA
cdr3_aa: CASSLTGYTEAFF
cdr3_nt: TGTGCCAGCAGTTTAACAGGGTACACTGAAGCTTTCTTT

v_call: TRBV7-2
j_call: TRBJ2-3
clone_size: NA
d_call: TRBD1
cdr3_aa: CASSWGQGIYTDTQYF
cdr3_nt: TGTGCCAGCAGCTGGGGACAGGGAATATACACAGATACGCAGTATTTT

v_call: TRBV3-1/TRBV3-2
j_call: TRBJ1-1
clone_size: once
d_call: NA
cdr3_aa: CASSNGGRTEAFF
cdr3_nt: TGTGCCAGCAGCAACGGAGGGAGGACTGAAGCTTTCTTT

v_call: TRBV29-1
j_call: TRBJ1-2
clone_size: few
d_call: TRBD1
cdr3_aa: CSALGTGFYGYTF
cdr3_nt: TGCAGCGCCCTCGGGACAGGGTTCTATGGCTACACCTTC

v_call: TRBV6-5
j_call: TRBJ2-4
clone_size: once
d_call: NA
cdr3_aa: CASKGLAGIQYF
cdr3_nt: TGTGCCAGCAAGGGCCTAGCCGGCATTCAGTACTTC